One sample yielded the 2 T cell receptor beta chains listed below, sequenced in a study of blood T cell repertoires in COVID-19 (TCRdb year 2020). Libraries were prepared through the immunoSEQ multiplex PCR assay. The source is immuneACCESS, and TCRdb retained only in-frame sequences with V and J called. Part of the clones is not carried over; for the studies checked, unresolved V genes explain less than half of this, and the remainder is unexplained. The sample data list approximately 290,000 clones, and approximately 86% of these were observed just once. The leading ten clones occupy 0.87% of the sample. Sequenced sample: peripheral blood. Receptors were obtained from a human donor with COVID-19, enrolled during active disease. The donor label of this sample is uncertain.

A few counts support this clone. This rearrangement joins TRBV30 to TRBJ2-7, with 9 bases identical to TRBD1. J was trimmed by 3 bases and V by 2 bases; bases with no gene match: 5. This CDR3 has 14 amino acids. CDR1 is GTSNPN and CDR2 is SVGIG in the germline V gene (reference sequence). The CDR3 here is CAWSLTGGSYEQYF. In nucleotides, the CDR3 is TGTGCCTGGAGTTTGACAGGGGGGAGCTACGAGCAGTACTTC. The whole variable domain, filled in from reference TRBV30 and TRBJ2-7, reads SQTIHQWPATLVQPVGSPLSLECTVEGTSNPNLYWYRQAAGRGLQLLFYSVGIGQISSEVPQNLSASRPQDRQFILSSKKLLLSDSGFYLCAWSLTGGSYEQYFGPGTRLTVT.

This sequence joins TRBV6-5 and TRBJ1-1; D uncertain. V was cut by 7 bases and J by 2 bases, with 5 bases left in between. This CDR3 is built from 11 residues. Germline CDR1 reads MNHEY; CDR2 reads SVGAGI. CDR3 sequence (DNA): TGTGCCAGCACCCAAAACACTGAAGCTTTCTTT. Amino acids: CASTQNTEAFF.